The rows below give T cell receptor beta chains drawn from one sample of a study of blood T cell repertoires in COVID-19. Some clones are missing from TCRdb's copy, which holds only in-frame ones; the method was immunoSEQ multiplex PCR. The sample contains some 290,000 clones, nearly 90% of which appear only once. Sequenced material: PBMCs or T cells enriched from blood (not recorded which). These receptors were taken from a woman under 40 who had recovered from COVID-19. The CDR3 runs from the conserved cysteine through the conserved F or W.

CDR3 protein,J gene,V gene
CASSYQASGPGELFF,TRBJ2-2,TRBV6-5
CASDVGGNYGYTF,TRBJ1-2,TRBV5-6
CAGHREGGEAFF,TRBJ1-1,TRBV10-3
CASSLAEGVTDTQYF,TRBJ2-3,TRBV7-6
CASSQPSGTSGNNEQFF,TRBJ2-1,TRBV4-2
CASKESNYGYTF,TRBJ1-2,TRBV28
CASRGTSGGSKYF,TRBJ2-7,TRBV12-3/TRBV12-4
CASSLTEFTEAFF,TRBJ1-1,TRBV3-1/TRBV3-2
CASSQDRETQYF,TRBJ2-5,TRBV3-1/TRBV3-2
CASSWTLGYGYTF,TRBJ1-2,TRBV12-3/TRBV12-4
CASSDSRNEKLFF,TRBJ1-4,TRBV10-2
CASSPPPGQNTEAFF,TRBJ1-1,TRBV18
CASSLGGWRNQPQHF,TRBJ1-5,TRBV11-2
CASSAWLGLVSNTGELFF,TRBJ2-2,TRBV2
CASSLRGDFYEQFF,TRBJ2-1,TRBV27
CASSLTGDITSGEAFF,TRBJ1-1,TRBV28
CASSSPGTGAKGYTF,TRBJ1-2,TRBV28
CASSLGSTGSGTEAFF,TRBJ1-1,TRBV5-1
CASSWTGRDYEQYF,TRBJ2-7,TRBV6-5
CATSRGIAGELFF,TRBJ2-2,TRBV24-1
CASSILNLGQPQHF,TRBJ1-5,TRBV19
CASSQGARIEQFF,TRBJ2-1,TRBV3-1/TRBV3-2
CSVLGVDEQYF,TRBJ2-7,TRBV20-1
CASTSAGDTGELFF,TRBJ2-2,TRBV19
CASSLVISGNKETQYF,TRBJ2-5,TRBV11-2
CSVGKGGNTEAFF,TRBJ1-1,TRBV29-1
CSASFETQYF,TRBJ2-5,TRBV20-1
CASRRRQADTGELFF,TRBJ2-2,TRBV2
CASRGERNEKLFF,TRBJ1-4,TRBV2
CASSSPTGNGYTF,TRBJ1-2,TRBV6-5
CATNPGQGVIWGYTF,TRBJ1-2,TRBV19
CAISVYPSSYNEQFF,TRBJ2-1,TRBV10-3
CASSSFYEQYF,TRBJ2-7,TRBV14
CATSDFNNEQFF,TRBJ2-1,TRBV24-1
CASSAQDKIYGYTF,TRBJ1-2,TRBV19
CASSRTGGNTIYF,TRBJ1-3,TRBV5-1
CASMEGIEAFF,TRBJ1-1,TRBV25-1
CASSLGQGLNPQRNTEAFF,TRBJ1-1,TRBV11-2
CASSPRTGGETQYF,TRBJ2-5,TRBV5-1
CASSGVTGGLTAYNEQFF,TRBJ2-1,TRBV2
CASSLASGLMNTGELFF,TRBJ2-2,TRBV13
CASSLRKAGGYTF,TRBJ1-2,TRBV12-3/TRBV12-4
CASSLGQDGNTIYF,TRBJ1-3,TRBV11-3
CASSLRETTNEKLFF,TRBJ1-4,TRBV7-9
CASSLYRFSYNSPLHF,TRBJ1-6,TRBV5-8
CASSERRVPIAQYF,TRBJ2-3,TRBV2
CATSDAGLSYNEQFF,TRBJ2-1,TRBV24-1
CASSLDRGEKLFF,TRBJ1-4,TRBV7-2
CASSQASGSDEQFF,TRBJ2-1,TRBV5-1
CASSPQKRELYEQYF,TRBJ2-7,TRBV6-9
CASSPDRDQPQHF,TRBJ1-5,TRBV5-1
CASTGGQPNYGYTF,TRBJ1-2,TRBV19
CASSVQVELSPLHF,TRBJ1-6,TRBV5-4
CASSVGLADQETQYF,TRBJ2-5,TRBV9
CASSYSGSTEAFF,TRBJ1-1,TRBV6-5